The clone carrying this T cell receptor (beta chain) was found a few times. Its specificity is unknown. Trimming at V came to 2 bases and at J to 11 bases, leaving 5 bases not matched to a gene. This CDR3 region has 12 residues. CDR1 and CDR2 from the germline V gene are SGHTA and FQGNSA. The data belong to a study of cytomegalovirus exposure and HLA in healthy donors. Looking at the study overall: Most genotyped donors, around 78% of 398, had Caucasian-associated genetic ancestry.

General observations from the study: In vitro confirmation showed a few CMV-associated chains to be CMV antigen specific.

In the PCR, 60 Vbeta and 13 Jbeta primers were used. Produced via immunoSEQ multiplex PCR; TCRdb's table is partial and in-frame only. The sample lists around 100,000 clones, roughly 68% occurring once. The chain uses TRBV7-2 and TRBJ1-1; 7 bases fit TRBD1. Sample: PBMCs. The sequence was obtained from a woman aged 30 to 39 in good health and CMV-seronegative. The CDR3 loop reads CASSLTDRVAFF. In nucleotides, the CDR3 is TGTGCCAGCAGCTTAACCGACAGGGTGGCTTTCTTT.